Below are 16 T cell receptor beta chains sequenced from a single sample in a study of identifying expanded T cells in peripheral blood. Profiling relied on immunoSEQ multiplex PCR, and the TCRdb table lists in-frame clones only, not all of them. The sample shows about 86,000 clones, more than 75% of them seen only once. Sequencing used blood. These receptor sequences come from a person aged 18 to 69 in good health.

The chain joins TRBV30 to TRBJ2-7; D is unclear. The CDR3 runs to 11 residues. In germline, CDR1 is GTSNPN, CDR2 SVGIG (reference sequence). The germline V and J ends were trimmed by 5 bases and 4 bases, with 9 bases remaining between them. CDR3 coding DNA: TGTGCCTGGTCAGTCGGGTACGAGCAGTACTTC. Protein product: CAWSVGYEQYF.

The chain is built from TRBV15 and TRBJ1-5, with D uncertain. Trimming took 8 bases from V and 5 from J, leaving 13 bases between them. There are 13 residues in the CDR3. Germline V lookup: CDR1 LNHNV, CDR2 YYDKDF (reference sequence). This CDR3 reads CATENRGYQPQHF. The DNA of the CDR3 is TGTGCCACCGAAAATAGAGGGTATCAGCCCCAGCATTTT.

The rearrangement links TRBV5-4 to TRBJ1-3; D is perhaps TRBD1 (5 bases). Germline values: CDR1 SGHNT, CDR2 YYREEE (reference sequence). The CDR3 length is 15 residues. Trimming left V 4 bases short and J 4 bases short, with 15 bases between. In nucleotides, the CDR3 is TGTGCCAGCAGCGCGCCAGGGTCTTTGGGAAACACCATATATTTT. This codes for CASSAPGSLGNTIYF.

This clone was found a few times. CDR3 region: CASEPGQGYYGYTF. The CDR3 bases are TGTGCCAGTGAACCGGGACAGGGGTACTATGGCTACACCTTC. The chain uses TRBV19 and TRBJ1-2, with 10 bases aligning to TRBD1. V dropped 8 bases and J dropped 3; count of bases not matched to a gene: 6. There are 14 residues in the CDR3. Germline assignment: CDR1 LNHDA and CDR2 SQIVND (reference sequence). The whole variable domain, remainder taken from reference TRBV19 and TRBJ1-2, is DGGITQSPKYLFRKEGQNVTLSCEQNLNHDAMYWYRQDPGQGLRLIYYSQIVNDFQKGDIAEGYSVSREKKESFPLTVTSAQKNPTAFYLCASEPGQGYYGYTFGSGTRLTVV.

CDR3 in DNA: TGTGCCAGCACCGCAAGGGTGGAGTTTGACGAGCAGTACTTC. Encoded protein: CASTARVEFDEQYF. The chain is built from TRBV6-5 and TRBJ2-7; D call uncertain. CDR1 MNHEY and CDR2 SVGAGI come from the germline V gene. Trimming stripped 7 bases from V and 5 bases from J, with 18 bases between. The CDR3 consists of 14 residues.

CDR3 bases: TGTGCCAGCAGTTACTCCCAGGGAGCCCACGAGCAGTACTTC. Protein sequence: CASSYSQGAHEQYF. V and J are TRBV6-5 and TRBJ2-7; D tentatively fits TRBD1 or TRBD2 (5 bases each). V lost 0 bases, J lost 5 bases, and 11 bases lay in between. The germline gives CDR1 MNHEY, CDR2 SVGAGI. The CDR3 is 14 residues long.

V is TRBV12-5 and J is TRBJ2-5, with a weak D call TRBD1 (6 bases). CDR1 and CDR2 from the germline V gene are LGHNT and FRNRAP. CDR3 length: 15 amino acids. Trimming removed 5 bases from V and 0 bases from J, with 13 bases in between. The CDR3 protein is CASGAGTLYQETQYF. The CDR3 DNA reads TGTGCTAGTGGTGCCGGGACACTGTACCAAGAGACCCAGTACTTC.

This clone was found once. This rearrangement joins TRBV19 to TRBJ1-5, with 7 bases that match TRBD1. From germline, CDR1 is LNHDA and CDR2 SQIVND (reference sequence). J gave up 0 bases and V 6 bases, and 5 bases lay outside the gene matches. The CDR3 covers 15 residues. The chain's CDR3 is CASRQPGGSNQPQHF. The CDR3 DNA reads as TGTGCCAGTAGACAACCAGGGGGTAGCAATCAGCCCCAGCATTTT.

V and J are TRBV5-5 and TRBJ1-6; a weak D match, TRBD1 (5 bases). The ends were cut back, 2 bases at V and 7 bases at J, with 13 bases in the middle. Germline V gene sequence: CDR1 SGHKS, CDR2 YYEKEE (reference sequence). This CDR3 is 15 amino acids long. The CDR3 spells CASSLPDSGNSPLHF. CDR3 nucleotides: TGTGCCAGCAGCTTACCAGACAGTGGCAATTCACCCCTCCACTTT. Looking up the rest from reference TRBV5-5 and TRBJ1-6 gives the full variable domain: DAGVTQSPTHLIKTRGQQVTLRCSPISGHKSVSWYQQVLGQGPQFIFQYYEKEERGRGNFPDRFSARQFPNYSSELNVNALLLGDSALYLCASSLPDSGNSPLHFGNGTRLTVT.

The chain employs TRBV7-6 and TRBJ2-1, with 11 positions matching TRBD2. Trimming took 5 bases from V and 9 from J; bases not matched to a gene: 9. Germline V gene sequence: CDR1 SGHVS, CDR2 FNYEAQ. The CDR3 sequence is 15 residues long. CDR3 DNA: TGTGCCAGCAGCCCCTCGACTAGCGGGGAACGTGAGCAGTTCTTC. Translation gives CASSPSTSGEREQFF.

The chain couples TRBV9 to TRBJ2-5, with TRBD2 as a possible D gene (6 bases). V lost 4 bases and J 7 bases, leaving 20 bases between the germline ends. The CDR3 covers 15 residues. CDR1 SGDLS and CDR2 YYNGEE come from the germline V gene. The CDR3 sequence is CASSPSASPTGTQYF. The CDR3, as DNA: TGTGCCAGCAGCCCTAGCGCGTCCCCAACTGGGACCCAGTACTTC. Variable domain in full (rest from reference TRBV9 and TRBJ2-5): DSGVTQTPKHLITATGQRVTLRCSPRSGDLSVYWYQQSLDQGLQFLIQYYNGEERAKGNILERFSAQQFPDLHSELNLSSLELGDSALYFCASSPSASPTGTQYFGPGTRLLVL.

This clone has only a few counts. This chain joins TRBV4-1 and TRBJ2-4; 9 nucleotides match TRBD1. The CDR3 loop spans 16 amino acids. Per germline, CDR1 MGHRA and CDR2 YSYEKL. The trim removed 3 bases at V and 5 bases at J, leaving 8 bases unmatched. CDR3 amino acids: CASSQGQGLIQNIQYF. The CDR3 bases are TGCGCCAGCAGCCAGGGACAGGGCCTTATTCAAAACATTCAGTACTTC.

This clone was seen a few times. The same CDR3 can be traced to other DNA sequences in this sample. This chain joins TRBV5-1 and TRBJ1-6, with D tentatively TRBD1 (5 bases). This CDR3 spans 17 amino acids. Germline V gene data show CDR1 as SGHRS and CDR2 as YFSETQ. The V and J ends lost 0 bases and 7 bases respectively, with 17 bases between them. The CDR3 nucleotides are TGCGCCAGCAGCTTGGGGGGTTCGGGACTCCTAAATTCACCCCTCCACTTT. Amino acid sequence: CASSLGGSGLLNSPLHF. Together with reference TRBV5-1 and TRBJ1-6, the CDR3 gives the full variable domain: KAGVTQTPRYLIKTRGQQVTLSCSPISGHRSVSWYQQTPGQGLQFLFEYFSETQRNKGNFPGRFSGRQFSNSRSEMNVSTLELGDSALYLCASSLGGSGLLNSPLHFGNGTRLTVT.

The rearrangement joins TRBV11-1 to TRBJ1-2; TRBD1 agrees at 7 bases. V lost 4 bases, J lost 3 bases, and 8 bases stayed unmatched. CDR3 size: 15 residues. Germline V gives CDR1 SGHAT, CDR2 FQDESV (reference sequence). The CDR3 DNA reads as TGTGCCAGCAGCTCGGAAGGACAGGCCCACTATGGCTACACCTTC. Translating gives CASSSEGQAHYGYTF.

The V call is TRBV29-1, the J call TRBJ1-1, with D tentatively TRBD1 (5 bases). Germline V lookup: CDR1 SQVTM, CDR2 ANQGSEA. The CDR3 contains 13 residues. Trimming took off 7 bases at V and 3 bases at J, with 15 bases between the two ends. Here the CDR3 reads CSAGWAFDTEAFF. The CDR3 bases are TGCAGCGCAGGGTGGGCCTTTGACACTGAAGCTTTCTTT.

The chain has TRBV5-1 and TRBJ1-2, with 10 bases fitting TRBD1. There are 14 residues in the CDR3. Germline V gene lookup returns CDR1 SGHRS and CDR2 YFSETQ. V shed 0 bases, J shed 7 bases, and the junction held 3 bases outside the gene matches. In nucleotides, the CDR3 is TGCGCCAGCAGCTTGGAGGACAGGGGGACTGGCTACACCTTC. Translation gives CASSLEDRGTGYTF.